This record looks at one T cell receptor beta chain sequence and its context. The antigen is not known. Germline loops: CDR1 LGHNA, CDR2 YNFKEQ. With 3 bases removed from V and 6 bases from J, the gap between germline ends came to 17 bases. The CDR3 spans 15 residues. The source of the sample is a study of T cell responses to AZD1222 COVID-19 vaccine. Points from the study as a whole: There were repertoire samples only from the period after the peak T cell response.

The repertoire was sequenced with immunoSEQ multiplex PCR; TCRdb's copy has only in-frame clones and lacks some. This sample yields about 110,000 clones, of which around 90% are seen a single time; over 4.5% belongs to the top ten. V is TRBV4-2 and J is TRBJ1-2; D unresolved. Sequenced material: peripheral blood, taken on day 0 of AZD1222 vaccination. The receptor was derived from an adult in good health. In nucleotides, the CDR3 is TGTGCCAGCAGCCAGCAGATACAGAGGTTCCATGGCTACACCTTC. This translates into CASSQQIQRFHGYTF.